This TCR beta chain came from a study of OX40 agonist ivuxolimab in advanced cancers. Patients with a history of autoimmune disease or on systemic immunosuppression were excluded. Germline lookup yields CDR1 MNHNY and CDR2 SVGAGI (reference sequence). J lost 4 bases, V lost 1 base, and 1 base had no gene match. The CDR3 is made up of 15 amino acids. Produced via immunoSEQ multiplex PCR; TCRdb's table is partial and in-frame only. The sample records tens of thousands of clones, around nine tenths being singletons. General study results and limits: Circulating CD4+ and CD8+ T cells showed clonal expansion by week 6 at 0.1 to 3.0 mg/kg.

Details on this clone: No antigen is known for it.

The chain recombines TRBV6-6 with TRBJ2-1; 10 nucleotides match TRBD1. Specimen: CD4+ or CD8+ T cells sorted from blood, collected in a trial of the OX40 agonist ivuxolimab. The clonotype was recovered from an adult with an advanced solid tumor such as melanoma, head and neck, liver or kidney cancer. CDR3: CASSYWGQGYNEQFF. The CDR3 DNA follows: TGTGCCAGCAGTTACTGGGGACAGGGGTACAATGAGCAGTTCTTC.